This TCR beta chain was observed in a study of blood T cell repertoires in COVID-19. Using immunoSEQ multiplex PCR, the repertoire was profiled, and TCRdb retains in-frame clones only, with some absent. The repertoire holds under 300,000 clones, nearly 90% seen once, with 2.1% in the top ten. Trimming took 3 bases from V and 1 from J, leaving 10 bases between them. Germline assignment: CDR1 SGHRS and CDR2 YFSETQ. The CDR3 is 14 residues long. This sequence originates from a woman aged 55-69 years with COVID-19, enrolled during active disease. Sequenced material: peripheral blood. This chain links TRBV5-1 with TRBJ1-1, with a weak D call TRBD1 (5 bases). DNA of the CDR3: TGCGCCAGCAGCTCGCTACAGGCGAACACTGAAGCTTTCTTT. Its protein product is CASSSLQANTEAFF.